This T cell receptor beta chain comes out of a study of technical replicates of blood from a handful of donors. The CDR3 is made up of 14 amino acids. The germline V gene has CDR1 SGDLS and CDR2 YYNGEE. V lost 0 bases and J lost 0, with 7 bases in between. Sequenced by immunoSEQ multiplex PCR; TCRdb stores in-frame clones only, minus some. Among 80,000 or so clones listed, over 95% were seen once. The sequencing input was T cells isolated from PBMCs. The TCR comes from a human donor in good health. The J gene is TRBJ2-7, the V gene TRBV9, with a possible D match to TRBD1 (5 bases). CDR3 loop: CASSVGQISYEQYF. CDR3 bases: TGTGCCAGCAGCGTAGGACAGATCTCCTACGAGCAGTACTTC.